These 15 T cell receptor beta chains originate from one sample sequenced in a study of T cells in Graves' hyperthyroidism and ophthalmopathy. It was RNA transcripts that yielded the amplified TCR beta CDR3 regions. With the HTBI primer set, the TCR CDR3 went through a first round of RT-PCR. A single record per CDR3 protein comes from TCRdb applying MiXCR to the multiplex PCR reads. The table has roughly 170,000 distinct CDR3 sequences, 8% to 9.5% seen once; the top ten hold about 20%. The sample taken for sequencing was blood. The receptors shown here come from a woman aged 18 to 35 with Graves' hyperthyroidism that later progressed to Graves' ophthalmopathy.

This clonotype was counted at least ten times. J is TRBJ2-7 and V is TRBV18, with no clear D. V lost 6 bases and J 3 bases, leaving 12 bases between the germline ends. The CDR3 loop spans 13 amino acids. Germline V gene lookup returns CDR1 KGHSH and CDR2 LQKENI. The CDR3 spells CASSPAVGYEQYF. The CDR3 DNA follows: TGTGCCAGCTCGCCGGCCGTCGGCTACGAGCAGTACTTC.

Notes on this clonotype: Because the CDR3 is missing its conserved closing phenylalanine or tryptophan, this is likely a read error. The chain recombines TRBV27 with TRBJ2-2; D is unresolved. Germline CDR1 reads MNHEY; CDR2 reads SMNVEV (reference sequence). With 6 bases removed from V and 0 bases from J, the gap between germline ends came to 11 bases. The CDR3 runs 15 residues. The CDR3 sequence: CASRAWTANTGELFL. The DNA for the CDR3 is TGTGCCAGCAGGGCTTGGACGGCGAACACCGGGGAGCTGTTTCTT.

This clonotype showed up many times. This rearrangement joins TRBV7-3 to TRBJ1-1; D remains unclear. This CDR3 spans 14 amino acids. The V gene's germline CDR1 is SGHTA and CDR2 FQGTGA. V was shortened by 5 bases and J by 3 bases, with 13 bases between the two germline ends. This CDR3 is CASSHPSRDTEAFF. CDR3 nucleotides: TGTGCCAGCAGCCACCCATCGAGGGACACTGAAGCTTTCTTT.

This clonotype was counted a few times. V is TRBV29-1 and J is TRBJ1-2; no firm D call. V was clipped by 3 bases and J by 7 bases, with 18 bases between them. The CDR3 sequence is 14 residues long. Germline V gene lookup returns CDR1 SQVTM and CDR2 ANQGSEA. For the CDR3, the DNA is TGCAGCGTTGAGAGTAAGTGGGAGTTCTCTGGCTACACCTTC. The encoded protein is CSVESKWEFSGYTF.

As concerns this clonotype: This may be a read error, as it is one base from a much larger clone. The V and J genes are TRBV7-9 and TRBJ2-1; a possible D gene is TRBD1 (5 bases). The CDR3 is made up of 13 amino acids. Per germline, CDR1 SEHNR and CDR2 FQNEAQ (reference sequence). CDR3 sequence (DNA): TGTGCCAGCAGCTTACAGGGATACAATGCGCAGTTCTTC. It yields the protein CASSLQGYNAQFF.

Ten or more counts support this clonotype. V and J are TRBV7-2 and TRBJ1-2, with TRBD1 matching 7 bases. The CDR3 totals 16 residues. Losses at the gene ends were 1 base for V and 4 bases for J; bases not matched to a gene: 9. The germline V gene encodes CDR1 SGHTA and CDR2 FQGNSA. The CDR3 spells CASSLGGQRTSYGYTF. The CDR3 coding sequence is TGTGCCAGCAGCTTAGGGGGACAGCGGACCTCCTATGGCTACACCTTC.

In its sample, this clonotype was seen many times. The chain recombines TRBV20-1 with TRBJ2-3; 10 bases fit TRBD1. The germline V gene has CDR1 DFQATT and CDR2 SNEGSKA (reference sequence). The CDR3 sequence is 16 residues long. Trimming cost V 3 bases and J 3 bases; bases outside gene matches: 9. The chain's CDR3 is CSASPLGTGVTDTQYF. In DNA form, the CDR3 reads TGCAGTGCTAGTCCCCTCGGGACAGGGGTGACAGATACGCAGTATTTT.

The sample holds many counts of this clonotype. The chain joins TRBV7-2 to TRBJ2-7, with 10 nucleotides matching TRBD2. Germline assignment: CDR1 SGHTA and CDR2 FQGNSA. Unmatched junction bases numbered 11, after V lost 3 bases and J lost 6 bases. This CDR3 is built from 16 residues. CDR3 bases: TGTGCCAGCAGCTTTCACTCAGCGGGGGGGCGGCTCGAGCAGTACTTC. It translates to CASSFHSAGGRLEQYF.

This clonotype was recorded many times. The chain links TRBV19 to TRBJ2-5, with a tentative D call TRBD2 (6 bases). Trimming removed 8 bases from V and 5 bases from J, with 18 bases in between. Germline-derived CDR1 and CDR2 are LNHDA and SQIVND (reference sequence). The CDR3 length is 14 residues. Here the CDR3 reads CASHRRGGGETQYF. CDR3 DNA sequence: TGTGCCAGTCATCGGCGGGGTGGAGGTGAGACCCAGTACTTC.

This clonotype has more than one count but fewer than ten. The chain uses TRBV30 and TRBJ2-3; a possible D gene is TRBD1 (5 bases). The CDR3 contains 15 residues. Germline V gene data show CDR1 as GTSNPN and CDR2 as SVGIG (reference sequence). The V gene lost 3 bases and the J gene lost 0 bases, with 13 bases spanning the gap. In nucleotides, the CDR3 is TGTGCCTGGAGCCCCACAGGCCTAAGCACAGATACGCAGTATTTT. This encodes CAWSPTGLSTDTQYF.

This clonotype appeared many times. The rearrangement joins TRBV10-3 to TRBJ2-3, with D tentatively TRBD1 (5 bases). Trimming shortened V by 8 bases and J by 1 base, and 19 bases separated the two germline ends. Per germline, CDR1 ENHRY and CDR2 SYGVKD. The CDR3 totals 16 residues. CDR3 loop: CAIGQGEGSGTDTQYF. CDR3 DNA: TGTGCCATCGGTCAGGGTGAAGGATCGGGCACAGATACGCAGTATTTT.

This clonotype was found a few times. The V and J genes are TRBV9 and TRBJ2-3; weak D call: TRBD2 (5 bases). Germline CDR1 and CDR2: SGDLS and YYNGEE. Trimming removed 6 bases from V and 2 bases from J, with 10 bases in between. There are 13 residues in the CDR3. Here the CDR3 reads CASKGGYTDTQYF. As DNA, the CDR3 is TGTGCCAGCAAGGGCGGGTACACAGATACGCAGTATTTT.

The V call is TRBV6-2 or TRBV6-3, the J call TRBJ2-5; tentative D call: TRBD2 (5 bases). The germline V gene encodes CDR1 MNHEY and CDR2 SVGEGT. The CDR3 is made up of 16 amino acids. V lost 4 bases and J 1 base, leaving 16 bases between the germline ends. The CDR3 loop reads CASSFLILAPQETQYF. In DNA, the CDR3 is TGTGCCAGCAGTTTCCTAATTCTAGCACCCCAAGAGACCCAGTACTTC.

This clonotype has a count of ten or more. The chain joins TRBV18 to TRBJ1-2, with TRBD1 identical over 8 bases. V was pared by 4 bases and J by 2 bases, with 3 bases of the junction left unmatched. This CDR3 comprises 14 residues. The germline V gene encodes CDR1 KGHSH and CDR2 LQKENI. In DNA form, the CDR3 reads TGTGCCAGCTCACTACAGGGGGGCAACTATGGCTACACCTTC. Amino acid sequence: CASSLQGGNYGYTF.

This clonotype came up many times. The chain carries TRBV28 and TRBJ2-4, with 9 nucleotides matching TRBD1. Germline CDR1 MDHEN, CDR2 SYDVKM. This CDR3 contains 19 residues. V was pared by 7 bases and J by 0 bases, with 16 bases of the junction left unmatched. As DNA, the CDR3 is TGTGCCAGCAACTTGGGACAGGGAAGGTTCCCCCTAGCCAAAAACATTCAGTACTTC. Amino acids: CASNLGQGRFPLAKNIQYF.